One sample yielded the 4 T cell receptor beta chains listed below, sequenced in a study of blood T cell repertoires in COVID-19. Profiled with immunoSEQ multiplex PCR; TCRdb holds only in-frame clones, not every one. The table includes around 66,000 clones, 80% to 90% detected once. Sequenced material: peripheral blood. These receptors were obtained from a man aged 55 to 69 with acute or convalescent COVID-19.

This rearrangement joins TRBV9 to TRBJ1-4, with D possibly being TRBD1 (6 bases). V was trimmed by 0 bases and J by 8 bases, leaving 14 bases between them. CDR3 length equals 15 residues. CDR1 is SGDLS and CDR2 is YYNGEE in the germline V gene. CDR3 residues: CASSVEAGVTEKLFF. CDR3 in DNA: TGTGCCAGCAGCGTAGAGGCAGGGGTTACGGAAAAACTGTTTTTT. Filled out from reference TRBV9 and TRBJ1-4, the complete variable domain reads DSGVTQTPKHLITATGQRVTLRCSPRSGDLSVYWYQQSLDQGLQFLIQYYNGEERAKGNILERFSAQQFPDLHSELNLSSLELGDSALYFCASSVEAGVTEKLFFGSGTQLSVL.

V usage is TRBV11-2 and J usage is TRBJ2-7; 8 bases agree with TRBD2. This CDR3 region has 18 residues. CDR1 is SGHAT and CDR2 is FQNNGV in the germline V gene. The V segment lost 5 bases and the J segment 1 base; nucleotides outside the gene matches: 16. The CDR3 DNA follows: TGTGCCAGCAGCGATAGGCCCCGGTTGAGCGGGGGTTCCTACGAGCAGTACTTC. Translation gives CASSDRPRLSGGSYEQYF.

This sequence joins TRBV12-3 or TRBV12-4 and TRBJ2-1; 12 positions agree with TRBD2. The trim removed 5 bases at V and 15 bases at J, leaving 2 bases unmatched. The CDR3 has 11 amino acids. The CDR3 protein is CASSTTSGGFF. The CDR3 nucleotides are TGTGCCAGCAGTACGACTAGCGGGGGGTTCTTC.

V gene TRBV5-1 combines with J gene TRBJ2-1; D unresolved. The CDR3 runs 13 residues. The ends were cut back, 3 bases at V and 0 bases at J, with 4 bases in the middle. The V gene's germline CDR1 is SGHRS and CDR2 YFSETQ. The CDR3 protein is CASSWSSYNEQFF. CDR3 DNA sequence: TGCGCCAGCAGCTGGAGCTCCTACAATGAGCAGTTCTTC.